Listed here are 17 T cell receptor beta chains from one sample, sequenced in a study of CD8+ T cells in alopecia areata. Treatment indicated: oral pan-JAK inhibitor, 5-10 mg twice daily. It was cDNA, reverse transcribed from extracted RNA, that served as the sequencing template. Measured with immunoSEQ multiplex PCR; TCRdb has only the in-frame clones, and not every one. The data hold 150,000 to 200,000 clones, with around three fifths observed a single time. Material: CD4+ T cells sorted from blood, obtained at week 24, from a patient treated with tofacitinib. The receptors derive from a human donor with alopecia areata.

The J gene is TRBJ2-2, the V gene TRBV14, with D possibly matching TRBD1 (5 bases). The ends were cut back, 0 bases at V and 3 bases at J, with 8 bases in the middle. Germline CDR1 is SGHDN and CDR2 is FVKESK. The CDR3 loop spans 15 amino acids. Here the CDR3 reads CASSQDRVHTGELFF. The CDR3 DNA sequence: TGTGCCAGCAGCCAAGACAGGGTTCACACCGGGGAGCTGTTTTTT.

This clone has a handful of counts. This rearrangement joins TRBV9 to TRBJ2-3, with TRBD2 matching 14 bases. V lost 5 bases, J lost 0 bases, and 8 bases stayed unmatched. Germline V gives CDR1 SGDLS, CDR2 YYNGEE. The CDR3 is 18 amino acids. Here the CDR3 DNA reads TGTGCCAGCAGTCGGCCGGGACTAGCGGGGGAAAGCACAGATACGCAGTATTTT. This translates into CASSRPGLAGESTDTQYF. Filled out from reference TRBV9 and TRBJ2-3, the complete variable domain reads DSGVTQTPKHLITATGQRVTLRCSPRSGDLSVYWYQQSLDQGLQFLIQYYNGEERAKGNILERFSAQQFPDLHSELNLSSLELGDSALYFCASSRPGLAGESTDTQYFGPGTRLTVL.

The chain carries TRBV4-3 and TRBJ1-1; 7 bases are a match to TRBD1. The trim removed 8 bases at V and 0 bases at J, leaving 6 bases unmatched. Germline V gene sequence: CDR1 LGHNA, CDR2 YSLEER. This CDR3 has 14 residues. Here the CDR3 DNA reads TGCGCCAGCTCTTTGGGACAGCTGAACACTGAAGCTTTCTTT. The encoded protein is CASSLGQLNTEAFF.

This clone is categorized as medium-sized (0.01 to 0.1%). This specimen includes other DNA sequences encoding the same CDR3. The chain carries TRBV5-1 and TRBJ2-3, with a possible D match to TRBD2 (6 bases). Germline V gene lookup returns CDR1 SGHRS and CDR2 YFSETQ. V was trimmed by 0 bases and J by 1 base, leaving 6 bases between them. The CDR3 runs 14 residues. CDR3 sequence reads: CASSLGGGTDTQYF. CDR3 coding DNA: TGCGCCAGCAGCTTGGGCGGGGGCACAGATACGCAGTATTTT.

In regard to this clone: Other DNA sequences in the same sample also yield this CDR3. V gene TRBV9 combines with J gene TRBJ1-5; TRBD1 matches 8 bases. V lost 4 bases to trimming and J lost 3 bases; unmatched junction nucleotides: 6. CDR1 SGDLS and CDR2 YYNGEE come from the germline V gene. The CDR3 length is 15 residues. The CDR3, as DNA: TGTGCCAGCAGCCCCGGGACAGGCGTCAATCAGCCCCAGCATTTT. This encodes CASSPGTGVNQPQHF.

The chain uses TRBV4-3 and TRBJ2-2, with D tentatively TRBD2 (5 bases). Germline-derived CDR1 and CDR2 are LGHNA and YSLEER. CDR3 length: 15 amino acids. V was pared by 1 base and J by 0 bases, with 6 bases between. CDR3: CASSQGTANTGELFF. The CDR3 bases are TGCGCCAGCAGCCAAGGGACTGCGAACACCGGGGAGCTGTTTTTT.

The chain joins TRBV7-9 to TRBJ2-2, with no clear D. CDR3 size: 15 residues. Germline CDR1 is SEHNR and CDR2 is FQNEAQ (reference sequence). Trimming took off 1 base at V and 2 bases at J, with 8 bases between the two ends. CDR3 protein: CASSLEWPNTGELFF. Here the CDR3 DNA reads TGTGCCAGCAGCTTAGAATGGCCCAACACCGGGGAGCTGTTTTTT.

This clone was counted a few times. The genes are TRBV10-3 and TRBJ1-1, with D possibly matching TRBD1 (6 bases). Germline CDR1 is ENHRY and CDR2 is SYGVKD. V was trimmed by 10 bases and J by 6 bases, leaving 24 bases between them. The CDR3 extends over 15 amino acids. CDR3 DNA: TGTGCCACCTTGGACAGATCAAATACCCGGTCTGAAGCTTTCTTT. It is translated as CATLDRSNTRSEAFF.

This clone was counted only a few times. The V gene is TRBV7-6, the J gene TRBJ1-1; D is unclear. V lost 6 bases, J lost 4 bases, and 15 bases lay in between. The CDR3 covers 14 residues. The germline gives CDR1 SGHVS, CDR2 FNYEAQ. This chain's CDR3 is CASSSSTSGTEAFF. CDR3 nucleotide sequence: TGTGCCAGCAGTTCCTCTACCTCGGGCACTGAAGCTTTCTTT. Variable domain in full (rest from reference TRBV7-6 and TRBJ1-1): GAGVSQSPRYKVTKRGQDVALRCDPISGHVSLYWYRQALGQGPEFLTYFNYEAQQDKSGLPNDRFSAERPEGSISTLTIQRTEQRDSAMYRCASSSSTSGTEAFFGQGTRLTVV.

The rearrangement uses TRBV11-2 and TRBJ2-5; TRBD2 aligns across 12 bases. The germline V gene has CDR1 SGHAT and CDR2 FQNNGV. The CDR3 spans 18 residues. J was trimmed by 5 bases and V by 4 bases; bases with no gene match: 14. The CDR3 region is CASSSGRLAGGKEETQYF. CDR3 sequence (DNA): TGTGCCAGCAGCTCAGGCAGGCTAGCGGGGGGGAAAGAGGAGACCCAGTACTTC.

This clone was counted once. The rearrangement joins TRBV11-2 to TRBJ1-1; D is undetermined. The germline V and J ends were trimmed by 1 base and 1 base, with 16 bases remaining between them. The CDR3 sequence is 17 residues long. CDR1 SGHAT and CDR2 FQNNGV come from the germline V gene. The CDR3 DNA reads TGTGCCAGCAGCTTAGTGGGTGCAGGACTTGGGAACACTGAAGCTTTCTTT. Encoded protein: CASSLVGAGLGNTEAFF.

This rearrangement joins TRBV5-1 to TRBJ2-7, with D perhaps TRBD1 (5 bases). The CDR3 sequence is 12 residues long. Trimming took 2 bases from V and 6 from J, leaving 9 bases between them. CDR1 and CDR2 (germline): SGHRS, YFSETQ. The CDR3 region has the DNA TGCGCCAGCAGCTTACGACAGAGCGAGCAGTACTTC. The encoded protein is CASSLRQSEQYF.

This clone was seen at least ten times. The chain uses TRBV4-1 and TRBJ2-6; no definite D call. The germline V gene encodes CDR1 MGHRA and CDR2 YSYEKL. The CDR3 is made up of 16 amino acids. V gave up 3 bases and J gave up 1 base, with 10 bases separating them. The CDR3 coding sequence is TGCGCCAGCAGCCATCTAGTGGTATCTGGGGCCAACGTCCTGACTTTC. Translated, it gives CASSHLVVSGANVLTF.

The gene calls are TRBV2 and TRBJ2-3; D call uncertain. Germline V lookup: CDR1 SNHLY, CDR2 FYNNEI. This CDR3 comprises 13 residues. With 7 bases removed from V and 6 bases from J, the gap between germline ends came to 14 bases. The CDR3 region is CASIRRIRDTQYF. Written as DNA, the CDR3 is TGTGCCAGCATTCGGCGAATCAGGGATACGCAGTATTTT.

This chain connects TRBV14 to TRBJ2-3; 8 bases agree with TRBD2. Germline V gene sequence: CDR1 SGHDN, CDR2 FVKESK. Trimming took 4 bases from V and 4 from J; bases not matched to a gene: 7. The CDR3 is 15 residues long. This chain's CDR3 is CASSPQGLVSDTQYF. The CDR3 DNA is TGTGCCAGCAGCCCCCAGGGACTAGTTTCAGATACGCAGTATTTT. The full variable domain, rest sourced from reference TRBV14 and TRBJ2-3, is EAGVTQFPSHSVIEKGQTVTLRCDPISGHDNLYWYRRVMGKEIKFLLHFVKESKQDESGMPNNRFLAERTGGTYSTLKVQPAELEDSGVYFCASSPQGLVSDTQYFGPGTRLTVL.

V and J are TRBV20-1 and TRBJ2-7; 9 nucleotides match TRBD2. CDR3 length: 11 amino acids. Germline V gives CDR1 DFQATT, CDR2 SNEGSKA (reference sequence). J gave up 6 bases and V 5 bases, and 2 bases lay outside the gene matches. In DNA form, the CDR3 reads TGCAGTGCTCCGCGGGGGGGCGAGCAGTACTTC. Translating gives CSAPRGGEQYF.

The chain combines TRBV5-4 with TRBJ2-7; 10 bases align to TRBD2. The J segment lost 4 bases and the V segment lost 4 bases, leaving 11 bases of the junction unmatched. The germline gives CDR1 SGHNT, CDR2 YYREEE (reference sequence). The CDR3 totals 16 residues. The CDR3: CASSEHGTSGVYEQYF. For the CDR3, the DNA is TGTGCCAGCAGCGAGCATGGAACTAGCGGGGTTTACGAGCAGTACTTC.